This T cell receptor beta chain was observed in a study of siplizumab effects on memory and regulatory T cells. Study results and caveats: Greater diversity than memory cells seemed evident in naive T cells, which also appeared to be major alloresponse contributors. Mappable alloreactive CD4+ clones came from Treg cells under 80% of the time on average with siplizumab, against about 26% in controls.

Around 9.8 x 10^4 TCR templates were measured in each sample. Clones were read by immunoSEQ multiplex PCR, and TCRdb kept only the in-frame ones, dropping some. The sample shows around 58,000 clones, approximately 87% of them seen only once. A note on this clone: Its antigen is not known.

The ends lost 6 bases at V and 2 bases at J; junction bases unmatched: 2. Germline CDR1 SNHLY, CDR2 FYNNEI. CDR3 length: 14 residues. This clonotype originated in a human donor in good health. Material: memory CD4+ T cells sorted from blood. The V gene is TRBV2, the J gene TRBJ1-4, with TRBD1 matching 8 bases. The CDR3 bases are TGTGCCAGCAGACGACAGGGGACTAATGAAAAACTGTTTTTT. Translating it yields CASRRQGTNEKLFF. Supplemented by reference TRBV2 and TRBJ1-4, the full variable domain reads EPEVTQTPSHQVTQMGQEVILRCVPISNHLYFYWYRQILGQKVEFLVSFYNNEISEKSEIFDDQFSVERPDGSNFTLKIRSTKLEDSAMYFCASRRQGTNEKLFFGSGTQLSVL.